These 6 T cell receptor beta chains originate from one sample sequenced in a study of T-cell memory formation after mild COVID-19. MiXCR, applied by TCRdb to the 5' RACE reads, yields one record per CDR3 protein. The sample lists 550,000 to 600,000 distinct CDR3 sequences; roughly 22% were seen once. The sample taken for sequencing was PBMCs or a T cell subset sorted from them (not recorded which). These receptors were taken from an adult woman who had mild COVID-19 (a few samples of this study predate the infection). Cell type and time point are not known.

The chain couples TRBV19 to TRBJ1-3; D gene ambiguous. Per the germline V gene, CDR1 is LNHDA and CDR2 is SQIVND (reference sequence). This CDR3 has 13 amino acids. V lost 5 bases, J lost 4 bases, and 9 bases lay in between. CDR3 sequence reads: CASSSTLGNTIYF. CDR3 in DNA: TGTGCCAGTAGTTCAACACTCGGAAACACCATATATTTT.

This clonotype was seen only a few times. The genes are TRBV10-3 and TRBJ1-5; 8 positions agree with TRBD1. From germline, CDR1 is ENHRY and CDR2 SYGVKD. V gave up 4 bases and J gave up 0 bases; unmatched junction bases: 5. The CDR3 is 16 residues long. This chain's CDR3 is CAISVGQVISNQPQHF. DNA of the CDR3: TGTGCCATCAGTGTGGGACAGGTTATTAGCAATCAGCCCCAGCATTTT.

The gene calls are TRBV20-1 and TRBJ2-7, with a possible D match to TRBD2 (6 bases). Trimming shortened V by 5 bases and J by 5 bases, and 16 bases separated the two germline ends. The germline V gene encodes CDR1 DFQATT and CDR2 SNEGSKA (reference sequence). This CDR3 is built from 13 residues. The CDR3 DNA reads as TGCAGTGCTCGACTCGGGGGTCGGGACGAGCAGTACTTC. It encodes CSARLGGRDEQYF.

In this sample, this clonotype turned up a few times. V usage is TRBV9 and J usage is TRBJ2-2, with 14 nucleotides matching TRBD2. V dropped 4 bases and J dropped 3; count of bases not matched to a gene: 11. Germline CDR1 reads SGDLS; CDR2 reads YYNGEE. The CDR3 is 19 residues long. CDR3 bases: TGTGCCAGCAGCCCTCGACCGGGACTAGCGGGAGCGTACACCGGGGAGCTGTTTTTT. It yields the protein CASSPRPGLAGAYTGELFF.

The rearrangement links TRBV5-5 to TRBJ2-7; 7 bases are shared with TRBD1. Germline lookup yields CDR1 SGHKS and CDR2 YYEKEE (reference sequence). Trimming took 0 bases from V and 5 from J; bases not matched to a gene: 2. The CDR3 contains 13 residues. The CDR3: CASSLVRGHEQYF. CDR3 sequence (DNA): TGTGCCAGCAGCTTGGTGAGGGGGCACGAGCAGTACTTC.

The rearrangement links TRBV6-5 to TRBJ1-1, with D uncertain. Looked up from germline, CDR1 is MNHEY and CDR2 is SVGAGI. This CDR3 has 13 residues. The V end lost 6 bases, the J end lost 1 base, and 9 bases lay between the germline ends. CDR3 loop: CASSWSKNTEAFF. The DNA of the CDR3 is TGTGCCAGCAGCTGGTCCAAGAACACTGAAGCTTTCTTT.